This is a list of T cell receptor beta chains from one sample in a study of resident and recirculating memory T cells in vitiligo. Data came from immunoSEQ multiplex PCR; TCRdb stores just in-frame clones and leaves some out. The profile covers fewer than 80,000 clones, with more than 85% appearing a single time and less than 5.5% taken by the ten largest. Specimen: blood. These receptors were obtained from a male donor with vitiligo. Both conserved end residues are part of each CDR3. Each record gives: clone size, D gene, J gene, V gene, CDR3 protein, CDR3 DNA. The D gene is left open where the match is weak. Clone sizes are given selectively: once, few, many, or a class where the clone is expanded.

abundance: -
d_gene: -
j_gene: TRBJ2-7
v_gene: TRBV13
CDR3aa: CASSFAGGEQYF
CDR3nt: TGTGCCAGCAGCTTTGCGGGTGGCGAGCAGTACTTC

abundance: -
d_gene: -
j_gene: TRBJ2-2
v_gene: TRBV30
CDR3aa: CAWGSFANTGELFF
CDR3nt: TGTGCCTGGGGCTCTTTCGCGAACACCGGGGAGCTGTTTTTT

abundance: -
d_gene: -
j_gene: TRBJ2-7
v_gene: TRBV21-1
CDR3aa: CASTVNRGSEQYF
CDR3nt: TGTGCCAGCACCGTAAATCGGGGGAGCGAGCAGTACTTC

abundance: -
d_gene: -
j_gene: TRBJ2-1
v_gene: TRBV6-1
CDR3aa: CASSVRTESSYNEQFF
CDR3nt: TGTGCCAGCAGTGTCCGGACAGAGAGCTCCTACAATGAGCAGTTCTTC

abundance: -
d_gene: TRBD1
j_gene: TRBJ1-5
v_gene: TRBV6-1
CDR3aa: CASSRGTDQPQHF
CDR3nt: TGTGCCAGCAGCAGGGGGACAGATCAGCCCCAGCATTTT

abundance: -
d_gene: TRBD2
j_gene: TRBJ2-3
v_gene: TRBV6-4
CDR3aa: CASSDSSGGSTDTQYF
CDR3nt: TGTGCCAGCAGTGACTCGAGCGGGGGTAGCACAGATACGCAGTATTTT

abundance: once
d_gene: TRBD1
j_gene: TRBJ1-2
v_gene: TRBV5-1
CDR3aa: CASSSGNRGHYGYTF
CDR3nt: TGCGCCAGCAGCTCCGGCAACAGGGGGCACTATGGCTACACCTTC

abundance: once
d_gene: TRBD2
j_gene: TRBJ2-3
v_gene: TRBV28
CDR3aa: CASTGGAGLTDTQYF
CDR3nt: TGTGCCAGCACCGGGGGGGCGGGGCTAACAGATACGCAGTATTTT

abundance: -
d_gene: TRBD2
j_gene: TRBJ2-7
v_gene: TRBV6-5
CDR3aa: CASSSVAGGAYEQYF
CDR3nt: TGTGCCAGCAGTTCCGTAGCGGGGGGGGCCTACGAGCAGTACTTC

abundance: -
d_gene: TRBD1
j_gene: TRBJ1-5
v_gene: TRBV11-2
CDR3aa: CASSAGTGGSDQPQHF
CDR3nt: TGTGCCAGCAGCGCCGGGACAGGGGGGAGTGATCAGCCCCAGCATTTT

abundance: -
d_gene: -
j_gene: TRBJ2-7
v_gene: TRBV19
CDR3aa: CASSTRSTDEQYF
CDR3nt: TGTGCCAGTAGTACCAGGTCCACGGACGAGCAGTACTTC

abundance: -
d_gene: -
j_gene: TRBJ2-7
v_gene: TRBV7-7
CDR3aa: CASSLAAGPYEQYF
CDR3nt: TGTGCTAGCAGCTTAGCGGCGGGTCCCTACGAGCAGTACTTC

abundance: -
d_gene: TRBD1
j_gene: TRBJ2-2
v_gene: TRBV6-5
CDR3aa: CASRSTGEAGELFF
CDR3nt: TGTGCCAGCAGGTCGACAGGGGAGGCCGGGGAGCTGTTTTTT

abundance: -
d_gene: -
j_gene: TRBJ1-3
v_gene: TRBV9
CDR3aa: CASSVDSPKSSGNTIYF
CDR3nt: TGTGCCAGCAGCGTAGACAGCCCCAAGAGCTCTGGAAACACCATATATTTT

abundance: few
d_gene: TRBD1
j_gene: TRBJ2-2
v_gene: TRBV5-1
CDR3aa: CASSSQGAMDTGELFF
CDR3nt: TGCGCCAGCAGCTCACAGGGGGCGATGGACACCGGGGAGCTGTTTTTT

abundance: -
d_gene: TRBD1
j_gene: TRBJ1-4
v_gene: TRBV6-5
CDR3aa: CASTGDRGHEKLFF
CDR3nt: TGTGCCAGCACGGGAGACAGGGGGCATGAAAAACTGTTTTTT